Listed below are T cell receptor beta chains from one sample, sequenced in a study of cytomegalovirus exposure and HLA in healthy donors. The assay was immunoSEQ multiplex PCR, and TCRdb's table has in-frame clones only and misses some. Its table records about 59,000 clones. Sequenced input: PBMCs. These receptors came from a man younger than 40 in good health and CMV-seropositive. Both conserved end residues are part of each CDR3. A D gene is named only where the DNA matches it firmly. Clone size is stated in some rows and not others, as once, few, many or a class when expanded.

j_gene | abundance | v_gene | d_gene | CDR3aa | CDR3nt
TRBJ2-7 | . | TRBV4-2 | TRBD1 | CASREQGEGSEQYF | TGTGCCAGCAGGGAACAGGGGGAAGGTAGCGAGCAGTACTTC
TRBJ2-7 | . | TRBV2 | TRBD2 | CASSARLAVAYEQYF | TGTGCCAGCAGTGCAAGGCTAGCGGTCGCCTACGAGCAGTACTTC
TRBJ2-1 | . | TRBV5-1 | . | CASSLGGLTEGKYNEQFF | TGCGCCAGCAGCTTGGGGGGCCTAACCGAAGGAAAATACAATGAGCAGTTCTTC
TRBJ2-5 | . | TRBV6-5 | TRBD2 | CASSEPGGQETQYF | TGTGCCAGCAGTGAGCCGGGAGGACAAGAGACCCAGTACTTC
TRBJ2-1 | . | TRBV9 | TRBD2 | CASSNGGSQNHNEQFF | TGTGCCAGCAGTAACGGCGGGAGTCAAAATCACAATGAGCAGTTCTTC
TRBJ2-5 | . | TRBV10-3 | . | CAISEGGNSGWAQYF | TGTGCCATCAGTGAGGGAGGGAACTCGGGATGGGCCCAGTACTTC
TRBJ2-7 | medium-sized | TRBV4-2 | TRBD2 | CASSQDPSGGANEQYF | TGTGCCAGCAGCCAAGATCCTAGCGGGGGGGCCAACGAGCAGTACTTC
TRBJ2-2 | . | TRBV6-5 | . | CASSYSYSSNTGELFF | TGTGCCAGCAGTTACTCATATTCCTCGAACACCGGGGAGCTGTTTTTT
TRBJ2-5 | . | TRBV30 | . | CAWSSGRSGQTQYF | TGTGCCTGGAGTTCTGGTCGGAGCGGGCAGACCCAGTACTTC
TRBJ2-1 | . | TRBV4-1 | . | CASSQAWAGPDNEQFF | TGCGCCAGCAGCCAAGCCTGGGCGGGCCCAGACAATGAGCAGTTCTTC
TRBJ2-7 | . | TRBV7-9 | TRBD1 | CASSFPGQVYEQYF | TGTGCCAGCAGCTTCCCGGGACAGGTATACGAGCAGTACTTC
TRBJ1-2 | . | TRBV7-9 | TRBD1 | CASSLATGGKGYTF | TGTGCCAGCAGCTTAGCGACAGGGGGAAAAGGCTACACCTTC
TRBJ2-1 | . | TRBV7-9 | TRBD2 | CASSGRRGTSGIDNEQFF | TGTGCCAGCAGCGGGCGGAGGGGTACTAGCGGGATAGACAATGAGCAGTTCTTC
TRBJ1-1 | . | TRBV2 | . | CASSDKVEGWGNTEDFF | TGTGCCAGCAGTGATAAGGTAGAGGGATGGGGAAATACTGAAGATTTCTTT
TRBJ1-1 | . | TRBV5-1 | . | CASSQGRNTEAFF | TGCGCCAGCAGCCAAGGGAGGAACACTGAAGCTTTCTTT
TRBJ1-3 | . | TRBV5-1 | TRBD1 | CASSRGQGLGNTIYF | TGCGCCAGCAGCCGGGGACAGGGACTTGGAAACACCATATATTTT
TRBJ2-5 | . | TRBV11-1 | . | CASSQLVLGETQYF | TGTGCCAGCAGTCAACTAGTTCTAGGAGAGACCCAGTACTTC
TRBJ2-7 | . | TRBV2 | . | CASTGSGYEQYF | TGTGCCAGCACAGGTTCTGGCTACGAGCAGTACTTC
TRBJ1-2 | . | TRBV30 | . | CAWSVIGGYGYTF | TGTGCCTGGAGTGTAATCGGGGGCTATGGCTACACCTTC
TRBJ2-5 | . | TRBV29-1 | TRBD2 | CSVSGRAQETQYF | TGCAGCGTTAGCGGGAGGGCCCAGGAGACCCAGTACTTC
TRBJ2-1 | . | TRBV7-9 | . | CASSLAVSSYNEQFF | TGTGCCAGCAGCTTAGCGGTGAGCTCCTACAATGAGCAGTTCTTC
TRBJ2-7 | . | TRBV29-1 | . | CSVGGWPSYEQYF | TGCAGCGTTGGGGGCTGGCCCTCCTACGAGCAGTACTTC
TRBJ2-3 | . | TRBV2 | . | CASNSADTQYF | TGTGCCAGCAACTCGGCAGATACGCAGTATTTT
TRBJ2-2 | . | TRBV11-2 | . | CASSLWGDRNTGELFF | TGTGCCAGCAGCTTATGGGGGGACAGGAACACCGGGGAGCTGTTTTTT
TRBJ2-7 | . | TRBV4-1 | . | CASSQDWRYEQYF | TGCGCCAGCAGCCAAGATTGGAGGTACGAGCAGTACTTC
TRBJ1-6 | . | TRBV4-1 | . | CASSQDLGSSYNSPLHF | TGCGCCAGCAGCCAAGATCTGGGCAGCTCCTATAATTCACCCCTCCACTTT
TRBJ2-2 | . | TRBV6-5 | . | CASKPARAGELFF | TGTGCCAGCAAGCCCGCGAGGGCCGGGGAGCTGTTTTTT
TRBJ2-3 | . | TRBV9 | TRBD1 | CASSAQGTDTQYF | TGTGCCAGCAGCGCACAGGGGACAGATACGCAGTATTTT
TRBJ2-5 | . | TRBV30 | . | CAWSAHSLPGETQYF | TGTGCCTGGAGTGCCCATAGCCTCCCGGGGGAGACCCAGTACTTC
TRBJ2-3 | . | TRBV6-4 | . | CASSERETDTQYF | TGTGCCAGCAGTGAAAGGGAGACAGATACGCAGTATTTT
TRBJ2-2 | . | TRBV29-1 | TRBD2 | CSVAGGPNTGELFF | TGCAGCGTTGCGGGAGGGCCGAACACCGGGGAGCTGTTTTTT
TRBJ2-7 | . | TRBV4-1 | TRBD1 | CASSRTGDPYEQYF | TGCGCCAGCAGCCGGACAGGGGATCCCTACGAGCAGTACTTC
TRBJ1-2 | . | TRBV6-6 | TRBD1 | CASNPTGTGKNYGYTF | TGTGCCAGCAACCCAACTGGGACAGGGAAAAACTATGGCTACACCTTC
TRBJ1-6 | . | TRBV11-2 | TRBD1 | CASSRTGTVNSPLHF | TGTGCCAGCAGCCGGACCGGGACAGTTAATTCACCCCTCCACTTT
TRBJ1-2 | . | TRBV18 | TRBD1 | CASSHSGTGGTYGYTF | TGTGCCAGCTCACACTCCGGGACAGGGGGAACTTATGGCTACACCTTC
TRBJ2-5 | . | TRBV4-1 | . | CASRQQETQYF | TGCGCCAGCAGGCAGCAAGAGACCCAGTACTTC
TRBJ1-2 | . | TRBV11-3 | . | CASSQGEVYGYTF | TGTGCCAGCAGCCAAGGGGAGGTTTATGGCTACACCTTC
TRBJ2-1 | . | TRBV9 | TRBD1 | CASSLEDRGGSEQFF | TGTGCCAGCAGTTTAGAAGACAGGGGTGGAAGTGAGCAGTTCTTC
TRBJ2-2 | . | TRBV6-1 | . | CASSEALQGAGELFF | TGTGCCAGCAGTGAAGCGCTTCAAGGGGCCGGGGAGCTGTTTTTT
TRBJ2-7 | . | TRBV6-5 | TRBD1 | CASSSGTGDYEQYF | TGTGCCAGCAGTTCCGGGACAGGGGACTACGAGCAGTACTTC
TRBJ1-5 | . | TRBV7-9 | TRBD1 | CASSSTGGHQPQHF | TGTGCCAGCAGCTCGACAGGGGGGCATCAGCCCCAGCATTTT
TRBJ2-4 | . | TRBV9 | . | CASSVDRGPNIQYF | TGTGCCAGCAGCGTAGACCGGGGTCCAAACATTCAGTACTTC
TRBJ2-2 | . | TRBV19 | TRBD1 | CASSIQGAYSGELFF | TGTGCCAGTAGTATACAGGGGGCTTATAGCGGGGAGCTGTTTTTT
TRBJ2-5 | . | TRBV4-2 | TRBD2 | CASSQGLAGGQETQYF | TGTGCCAGCAGCCAAGGACTAGCGGGAGGCCAAGAGACCCAGTACTTC
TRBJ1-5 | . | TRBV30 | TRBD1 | CAWGTGVSNQPQHF | TGTGCCTGGGGGACAGGGGTCAGCAATCAGCCCCAGCATTTT
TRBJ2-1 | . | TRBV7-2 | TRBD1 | CASSLDRDRYNEQFF | TGTGCCAGCAGCTTAGACCGGGACAGGTACAATGAGCAGTTCTTC
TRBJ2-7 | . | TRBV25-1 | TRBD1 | CASRQGQGEWYEQYF | TGTGCCAGCAGACAGGGACAGGGGGAATGGTACGAGCAGTACTTC
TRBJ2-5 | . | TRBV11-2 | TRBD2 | CASSLALTSGDGETQYF | TGTGCCAGCAGCTTAGCTTTGACTAGCGGTGATGGTGAGACCCAGTACTTC
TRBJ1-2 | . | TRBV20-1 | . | CSATQNYGYTF | TGCAGTGCTACCCAGAACTATGGCTACACCTTC
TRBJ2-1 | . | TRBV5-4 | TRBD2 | CASSFGAGGPDNEQFF | TGTGCCAGCAGCTTCGGAGCGGGAGGCCCAGACAATGAGCAGTTCTTC